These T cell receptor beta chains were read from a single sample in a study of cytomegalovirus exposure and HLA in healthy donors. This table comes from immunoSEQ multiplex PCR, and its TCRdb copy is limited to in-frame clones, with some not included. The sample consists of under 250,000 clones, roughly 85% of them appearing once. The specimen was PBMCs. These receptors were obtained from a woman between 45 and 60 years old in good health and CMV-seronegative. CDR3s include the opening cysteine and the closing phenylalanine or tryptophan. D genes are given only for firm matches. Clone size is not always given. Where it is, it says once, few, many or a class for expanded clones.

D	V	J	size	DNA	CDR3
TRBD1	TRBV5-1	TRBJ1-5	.	TGCGCCAGCAGCCACGGACAGGGGACTACTTATAGCAATCAGCCCCAGCATTTT	CASSHGQGTTYSNQPQHF
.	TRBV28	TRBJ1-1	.	TGTGCCAGCAGTTTACGAGGCGGGTGGAGCGCTTTCTTT	CASSLRGGWSAFF
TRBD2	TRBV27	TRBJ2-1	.	TGTGCCAGCAGTTCCCCCCCCCATGCGGGAGTTTTCTACAATGAGCAGTTCTTC	CASSSPPHAGVFYNEQFF
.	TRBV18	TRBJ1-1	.	TGTGCCAGCTCACTACAGGGCCAGAACACTGAAGCTTTCTTT	CASSLQGQNTEAFF
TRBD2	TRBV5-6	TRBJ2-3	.	TGTGCCAGCAGCTTGTTTCGCGCGGGAGCTAGCACAGATACGCAGTATTTT	CASSLFRAGASTDTQYF
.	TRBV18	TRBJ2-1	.	TGTGCCAGCTCCCCCGGGATGTACAATGAGCAGTTCTTC	CASSPGMYNEQFF
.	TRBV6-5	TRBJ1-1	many	TGTGCCAGCAGTTACGCGGAGAACACTGAAGCTTTCTTT	CASSYAENTEAFF
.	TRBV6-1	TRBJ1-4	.	TGTGCCAGCAGTGTCAGATTTGCAACTAATGAAAAACTGTTTTTT	CASSVRFATNEKLFF
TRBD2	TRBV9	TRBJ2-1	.	TGTGCCAGCAGCGTAGTAAGCGGGATGAGGAATGAGCAGTTCTTC	CASSVVSGMRNEQFF
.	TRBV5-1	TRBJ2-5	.	TGCGCCAGCAGCTTGGAGTTTAGGGGTGAGACCCAGTACTTC	CASSLEFRGETQYF
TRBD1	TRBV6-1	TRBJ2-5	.	TGTGCCAGCAGTGACGTCGGGACAGGGGGCCGGGAGACCCAGTACTTC	CASSDVGTGGRETQYF
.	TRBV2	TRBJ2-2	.	TGTGCCAGCAGGGAACAGGGTACCGGGGAGCTGTTTTTT	CASREQGTGELFF
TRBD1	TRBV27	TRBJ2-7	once	TGTGCCAGCAGTTTGGGGACAGGGGGCCGCAGAATTCCCTACGAGCAGTACTTC	CASSLGTGGRRIPYEQYF
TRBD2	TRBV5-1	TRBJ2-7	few	TGCGCCAGCAGCGGTAGCGGGTCATCCTACGAGCAGTACTTC	CASSGSGSSYEQYF
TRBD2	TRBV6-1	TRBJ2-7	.	TGTGCCAGCAGTGAAAGGGCTAGCGGGAGAATCTACGAGCAGTACTTC	CASSERASGRIYEQYF
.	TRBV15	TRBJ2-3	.	TGTGCCACCAGCAGAGATGGTGGCAGGGGACCAGATACGCAGTATTTT	CATSRDGGRGPDTQYF
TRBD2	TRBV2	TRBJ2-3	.	TGTGCCAGCAGTAGGCTAGCGGGAGGGTCTGGCGCAGATACGCAGTATTTT	CASSRLAGGSGADTQYF
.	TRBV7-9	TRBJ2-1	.	TGTGCCAGCAGCGTACTCGAGGGGGGGCATCAGCAGTTCTTC	CASSVLEGGHQQFF
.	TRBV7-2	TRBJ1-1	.	TGTGCCAGCAGCCCCGTTGGCAGTAACGCTGAAGCTTTCTTT	CASSPVGSNAEAFF
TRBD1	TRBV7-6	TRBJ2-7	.	TGTGCCAGCAGCAGCAACCGGGACAGGGCATCCGAGCAGTACTTC	CASSSNRDRASEQYF
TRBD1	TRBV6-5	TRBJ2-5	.	TGTGCCAGCAGTCCCCCGGGACAGGGACGGGAGACCCAGTACTTC	CASSPPGQGRETQYF
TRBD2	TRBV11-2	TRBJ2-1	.	TGTGCCAGCAGCCCTAGACTAGCCAACTACAATGAGCAGTTCTTC	CASSPRLANYNEQFF
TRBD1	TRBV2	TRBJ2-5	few	TGTGCCAGCAGTGACAGGGGGGAGACCCAGTACTTC	CASSDRGETQYF
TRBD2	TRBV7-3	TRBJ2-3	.	TGTGCCAGCAGTTTGGAACTAGCGGGAGCAGATACGCAGTATTTT	CASSLELAGADTQYF
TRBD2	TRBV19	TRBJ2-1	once	TGTGCCAGTAGTAGAGTTAGCGGGAGTATCGACAATGAGCAGTTCTTC	CASSRVSGSIDNEQFF